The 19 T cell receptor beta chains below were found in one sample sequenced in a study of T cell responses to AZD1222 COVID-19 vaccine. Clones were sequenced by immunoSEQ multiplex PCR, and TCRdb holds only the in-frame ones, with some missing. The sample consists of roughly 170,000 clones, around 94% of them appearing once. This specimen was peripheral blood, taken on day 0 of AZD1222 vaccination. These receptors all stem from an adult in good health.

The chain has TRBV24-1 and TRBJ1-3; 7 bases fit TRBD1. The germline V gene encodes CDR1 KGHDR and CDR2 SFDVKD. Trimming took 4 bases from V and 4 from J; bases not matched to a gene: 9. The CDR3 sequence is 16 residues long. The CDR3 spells CATSDPRQGDGNTIYF. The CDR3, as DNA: TGTGCCACCAGTGACCCGCGACAGGGAGACGGAAACACCATATATTTT.

CDR3 loop: CASSQSIAGGSNEQFF. Here the CDR3 DNA reads TGCGCCAGCAGCCAATCCATAGCGGGGGGTAGCAATGAGCAGTTCTTC. The chain carries TRBV4-1 and TRBJ2-1, with TRBD2 matching 10 bases. V lost 2 bases and J lost 6; bases outside the gene matches: 7. CDR3 length equals 16 residues. Germline V lookup: CDR1 MGHRA, CDR2 YSYEKL.

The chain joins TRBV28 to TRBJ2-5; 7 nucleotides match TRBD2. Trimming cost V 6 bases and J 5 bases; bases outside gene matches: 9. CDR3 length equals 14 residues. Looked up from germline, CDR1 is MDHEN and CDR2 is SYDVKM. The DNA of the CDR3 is TGTGCCAGCAGGCCGGGAGGAAAGGCTGAGACCCAGTACTTC. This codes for CASRPGGKAETQYF.

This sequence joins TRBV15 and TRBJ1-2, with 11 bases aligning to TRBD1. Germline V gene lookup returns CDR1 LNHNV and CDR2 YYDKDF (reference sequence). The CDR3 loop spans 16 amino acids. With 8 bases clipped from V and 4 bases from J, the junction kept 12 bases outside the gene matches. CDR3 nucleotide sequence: TGTGCCACCCGACCGATCGGGACAGGGGGTACCTATGGCTACACCTTC. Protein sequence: CATRPIGTGGTYGYTF.

The CDR3 protein is CASSLRDRGWAEAFF. The CDR3, as DNA: TGTGCCAGCAGCTTAAGGGACAGGGGGTGGGCTGAAGCTTTCTTT. This chain links TRBV7-2 with TRBJ1-1, with TRBD1 matching over 11 bases. CDR3 length equals 15 residues. The J segment lost 6 bases and the V segment lost 2 bases, leaving 5 bases of the junction unmatched. Looked up from germline, CDR1 is SGHTA and CDR2 is FQGNSA.

This CDR3 is CASSPPDRVSGELFF. The CDR3 DNA follows: TGCGCCAGCAGCCCCCCGGACAGGGTGTCCGGGGAGCTGTTTTTT. V is TRBV5-1 and J is TRBJ2-2; 8 positions match TRBD1. Germline trimming cut 4 bases from V and 6 bases from J; bases unmatched to any gene: 8. This CDR3 is built from 15 residues. Germline V gives CDR1 SGHRS, CDR2 YFSETQ.

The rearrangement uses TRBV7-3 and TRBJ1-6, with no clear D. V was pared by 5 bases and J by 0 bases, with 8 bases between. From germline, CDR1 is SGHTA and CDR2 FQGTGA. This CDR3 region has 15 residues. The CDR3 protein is CASSEYLSYNSPLHF. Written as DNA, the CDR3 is TGTGCCAGCAGCGAGTACCTCTCCTATAATTCACCCCTCCACTTT.

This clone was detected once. CDR3 coding DNA: TGTGCCAGTAGTATAGATCTGACTCTGAGCTCCTATAATTCACCCCTCCACTTT. It is translated as CASSIDLTLSSYNSPLHF. The rearrangement joins TRBV19 to TRBJ1-6; D gene uncertain. The CDR3 is made up of 18 amino acids. V was clipped by 0 bases and J by 0 bases, with 12 bases between them. Germline V gene data show CDR1 as LNHDA and CDR2 as SQIVND (reference sequence). The full variable domain, with the rest looked up from reference TRBV19 and TRBJ1-6, is DGGITQSPKYLFRKEGQNVTLSCEQNLNHDAMYWYRQDPGQGLRLIYYSQIVNDFQKGDIAEGYSVSREKKESFPLTVTSAQKNPTAFYLCASSIDLTLSSYNSPLHFGNGTRLTVT.

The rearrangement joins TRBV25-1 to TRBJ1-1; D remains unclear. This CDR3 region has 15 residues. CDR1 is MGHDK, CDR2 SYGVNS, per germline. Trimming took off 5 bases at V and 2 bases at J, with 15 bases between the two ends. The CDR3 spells CASSPVSYRNTEAFF. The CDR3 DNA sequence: TGTGCCAGCAGTCCTGTGTCGTACAGAAACACTGAAGCTTTCTTT.

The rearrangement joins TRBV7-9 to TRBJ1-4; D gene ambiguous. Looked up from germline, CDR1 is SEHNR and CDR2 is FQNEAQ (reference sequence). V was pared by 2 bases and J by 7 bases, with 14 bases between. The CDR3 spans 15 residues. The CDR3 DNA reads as TGTGCCAGCAGCTTATCAACTTCAGGTGGTGAAAAACTGTTTTTT. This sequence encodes CASSLSTSGGEKLFF.

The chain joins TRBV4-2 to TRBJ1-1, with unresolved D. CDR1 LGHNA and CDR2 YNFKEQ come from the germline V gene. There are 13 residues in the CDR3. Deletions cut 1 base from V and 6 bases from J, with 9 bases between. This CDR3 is CASSQGRVAEAFF. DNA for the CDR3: TGTGCCAGCAGCCAAGGGAGGGTGGCTGAAGCTTTCTTT.

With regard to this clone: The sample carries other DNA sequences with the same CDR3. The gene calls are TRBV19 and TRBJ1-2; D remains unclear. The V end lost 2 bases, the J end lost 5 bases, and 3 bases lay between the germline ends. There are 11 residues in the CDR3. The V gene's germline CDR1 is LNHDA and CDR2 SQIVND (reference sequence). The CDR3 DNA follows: TGTGCCAGTAGTATAAGATATGGCTACACCTTC. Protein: CASSIRYGYTF.

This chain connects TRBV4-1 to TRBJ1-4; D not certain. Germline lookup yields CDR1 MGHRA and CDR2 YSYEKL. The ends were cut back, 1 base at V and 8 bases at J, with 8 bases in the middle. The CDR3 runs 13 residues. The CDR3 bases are TGCGCCAGCAGCCAAGGGGTGACAGAAAAACTGTTTTTT. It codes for CASSQGVTEKLFF.

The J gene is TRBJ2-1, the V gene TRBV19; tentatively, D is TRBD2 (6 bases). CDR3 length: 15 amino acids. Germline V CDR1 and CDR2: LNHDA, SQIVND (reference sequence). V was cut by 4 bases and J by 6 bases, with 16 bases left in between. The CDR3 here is CASSTGTPKRNEQFF. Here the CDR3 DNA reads TGTGCCAGTAGTACCGGGACTCCTAAACGCAATGAGCAGTTCTTC.

CDR3 loop: CASSLWGYLEGPNTEAFF. CDR3 sequence (DNA): TGCGCCAGCAGCTTGTGGGGTTACCTTGAGGGCCCGAACACTGAAGCTTTCTTT. The chain uses TRBV5-1 and TRBJ1-1, with D unresolved. CDR1 and CDR2 from the germline V gene are SGHRS and YFSETQ. Trimming shortened V by 1 base and J by 1 base, and 20 bases separated the two germline ends. The CDR3 extends over 18 amino acids.

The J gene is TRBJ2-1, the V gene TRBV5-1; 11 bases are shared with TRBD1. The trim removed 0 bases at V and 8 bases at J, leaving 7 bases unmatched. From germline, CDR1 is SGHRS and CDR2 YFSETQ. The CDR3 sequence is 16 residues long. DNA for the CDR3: TGCGCCAGCAGCTTGGGCGGGACAGGGGGGTTCGATGAGCAGTTCTTC. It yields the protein CASSLGGTGGFDEQFF.

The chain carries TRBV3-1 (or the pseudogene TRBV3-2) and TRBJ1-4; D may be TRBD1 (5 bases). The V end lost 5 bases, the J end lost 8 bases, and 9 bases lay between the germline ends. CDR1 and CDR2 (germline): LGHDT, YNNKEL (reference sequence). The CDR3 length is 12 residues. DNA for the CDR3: TGTGCCAGCAGCGGGGCAGAGGAAAAACTGTTTTTT. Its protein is CASSGAEEKLFF.

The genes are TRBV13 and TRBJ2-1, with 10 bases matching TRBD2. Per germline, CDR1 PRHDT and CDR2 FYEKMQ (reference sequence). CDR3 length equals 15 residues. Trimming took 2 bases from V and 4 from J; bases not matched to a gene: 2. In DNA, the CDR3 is TGTGCCAGCAGCTTAATAGCGGGGGGTTACAATGAGCAGTTCTTC. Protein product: CASSLIAGGYNEQFF.

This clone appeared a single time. This CDR3 is CASSGTNYGYTF. CDR3 in DNA: TGTGCCAGCAGTGGGACTAACTATGGCTACACCTTC. The chain couples TRBV2 to TRBJ1-2; D uncertain. The CDR3 is 12 amino acids. Trimming removed 4 bases from V and 0 bases from J, with 3 bases in between. In germline, CDR1 is SNHLY, CDR2 FYNNEI.